Following are 22 T cell receptor beta chains from one sample sequenced in a study of monozygotic twins with inflammatory bowel disease. For each CDR3 protein, TCRdb gives one entry from its re-call of the 5' RACE reads, without DNA. This sample's table has fewer than 550,000 distinct CDR3 sequences. Sample: blood. The receptors were gathered from a human donor with ulcerative colitis or Crohn's disease, or a healthy co-twin of an affected twin (not recorded which).

The chain combines TRBV13 with TRBJ1-2. Germline-derived CDR1 and CDR2 are PRHDT and FYEKMQ (reference sequence). CDR3 size: 12 residues. CDR3 loop: CASSYEDYGYTF.

J is TRBJ2-2 and V is TRBV5-1; the TCRdb call, TRBD2, lacks DNA for checking. Germline V gives CDR1 SGHRS, CDR2 YFSETQ. The CDR3 contains 14 residues. The CDR3 spells CASKGLAVTGELFF.

The chain uses TRBV6-1 and TRBJ1-1; no DNA is available, so the TRBD1 call from TCRdb remains unchecked. The germline gives CDR1 MNHNS, CDR2 SASEGT. The CDR3 consists of 17 residues. The CDR3 sequence: CASRPPGQGVSNTEAFF.

V usage is TRBV5-1 and J usage is TRBJ2-2; TCRdb's D call of TRBD1 is untestable without DNA. This CDR3 spans 16 amino acids. Germline V lookup: CDR1 SGHRS, CDR2 YFSETQ. Here the CDR3 reads CASSFSGTGGTGELFF.

The V call is TRBV12-3 or TRBV12-4, the J call TRBJ2-1; absent DNA, TCRdb's TRBD2 call cannot be checked. The CDR3 extends over 16 amino acids. CDR3 sequence: CASSLGTSPGYNEQFF.

V is TRBV18 and J is TRBJ1-2. CDR1 KGHSH and CDR2 LQKENI come from the germline V gene. The CDR3 contains 12 residues. CDR3 loop: CASSPDYYGYTF.

The chain couples TRBV12-3 or TRBV12-4 to TRBJ1-4; the TCRdb call, TRBD1, lacks DNA for checking. The CDR3 totals 15 residues. CDR3 region: CASSFPGSGREKLFF.

J is TRBJ1-3 and V is TRBV10-3. The germline V gene has CDR1 ENHRY and CDR2 SYGVKD. The CDR3 spans 15 residues. CDR3 sequence reads: CAISEGLSSGNTIYF.

This sequence joins TRBV20-1 and TRBJ1-6; the D call of TRBD1 rests on TCRdb alone, since no DNA is present to check it. The CDR3 is made up of 15 amino acids. Looked up from germline, CDR1 is DFQATT and CDR2 is SNEGSKA (reference sequence). The CDR3 sequence is CSADRILGDNSPLHF.

V usage is TRBV7-9 and J usage is TRBJ2-3; TCRdb designates TRBD2, a call that cannot be tested without DNA. The germline V gene encodes CDR1 SEHNR and CDR2 FQNEAQ (reference sequence). This CDR3 comprises 15 residues. The CDR3 spells CASTNSGGSTDTQYF.

The chain couples TRBV6-5 to TRBJ2-1; the D call of TRBD1 rests on TCRdb alone, since no DNA is present to check it. Germline-derived CDR1 and CDR2 are MNHEY and SVGAGI. CDR3 length: 13 amino acids. The CDR3 loop is CAARQGNRNEQFF.

The chain couples TRBV4-2 to TRBJ2-4. This CDR3 is 15 amino acids long. The germline CDR1 and CDR2 sequences are LGHNA and YNFKEQ. The chain's CDR3 is CASSQGSLTKNIQYF.

The gene calls are TRBV7-2 and TRBJ2-7; absent DNA, TCRdb's TRBD1 call cannot be checked. CDR3 size: 14 residues. Germline loops: CDR1 SGHTA, CDR2 FQGNSA. The CDR3 reads CASSLYRGVFEQYF.

V gene TRBV29-1 combines with J gene TRBJ1-2; TCRdb calls TRBD1, which cannot be checked without DNA. The germline V gene has CDR1 SQVTM and CDR2 ANQGSEA. This CDR3 has 11 amino acids. The chain's CDR3 is CSARQGNGYTF.

The gene calls are TRBV25-1 and TRBJ1-1; TCRdb outputs TRBD1, but without DNA this stays unchecked. The CDR3 contains 16 residues. Germline V gene data show CDR1 as MGHDK and CDR2 as SYGVNS. CDR3: CASSEQGKGGSTEAFF.

The rearrangement joins TRBV18 to TRBJ2-7; no DNA is available, so the TRBD1 call from TCRdb remains unchecked. This CDR3 is built from 13 residues. CDR1 is KGHSH, CDR2 LQKENI, per germline. The CDR3 sequence is CASSPDQGYEQYF.

The chain has TRBV9 and TRBJ1-1. This CDR3 has 16 residues. Germline V CDR1 and CDR2: SGDLS, YYNGEE. This CDR3 is CASSVGSSILDTEAFF.

This sequence joins TRBV5-1 and TRBJ2-7; the D call of TRBD2 rests on TCRdb alone, since no DNA is present to check it. Germline V CDR1 and CDR2: SGHRS, YFSETQ. This CDR3 region has 14 residues. CDR3 loop: CASSWTSGNYEQYF.

This rearrangement joins TRBV5-1 to TRBJ1-4. The CDR3 extends over 15 amino acids. Germline-derived CDR1 and CDR2 are SGHRS and YFSETQ. CDR3 loop: CASSSRTANSEKLFF.

This rearrangement joins TRBV20-1 to TRBJ1-1; TCRdb proposes TRBD1, but this gene call is untestable without DNA. CDR3 size: 12 residues. CDR1 and CDR2 from the germline V gene are DFQATT and SNEGSKA (reference sequence). CDR3 loop: CSAETGGIEAFF.

The rearrangement uses TRBV5-1 and TRBJ2-5; there is no DNA to check the TCRdb D call of TRBD1. Germline lookup yields CDR1 SGHRS and CDR2 YFSETQ. The CDR3 has 16 residues. The chain's CDR3 is CASSSAGQGGQETQYF.

This rearrangement joins TRBV5-1 to TRBJ2-7. The CDR3 loop spans 13 amino acids. Per the germline V gene, CDR1 is SGHRS and CDR2 is YFSETQ. The CDR3 reads CASSYVSSYEQYF.